The 26 T cell receptor beta chains presented below share a single source sample, sequenced in a study of blood T cell repertoires in COVID-19. The method was immunoSEQ multiplex PCR; TCRdb's version includes in-frame clones alone and lacks a portion of them. Here the sample spans around 260,000 clones, 80% to 90% being singletons. Sequencing used peripheral blood. These receptors were taken from a woman aged 40 to 55 who had recovered from COVID-19.

The V call is TRBV4-2, the J call TRBJ1-2; the D gene is possibly TRBD1 (6 bases). This CDR3 is built from 13 residues. Germline-derived CDR1 and CDR2 are LGHNA and YNFKEQ. The V and J ends lost 4 bases and 8 bases respectively, with 14 bases between them. CDR3 sequence reads: CASSRHYREGYTF. The CDR3, as DNA: TGTGCCAGCAGCCGACATTACAGGGAAGGCTACACCTTC.

This clone was observed a single time. The chain recombines TRBV4-1 with TRBJ1-2; possibly TRBD1 for D (5 bases). The CDR3 consists of 13 residues. CDR1 and CDR2 (germline): MGHRA, YSYEKL. V was pared by 6 bases and J by 1 base, with 9 bases between. The CDR3 coding sequence is TGCGCCAGCAGACGGGGGTTTAACTATGGCTACACCTTC. Amino acids: CASRRGFNYGYTF.

The chain carries TRBV6-5 and TRBJ1-4, with D uncertain. The CDR3 has 16 residues. Germline V CDR1 and CDR2: MNHEY, SVGAGI. Trimming shortened V by 4 bases and J by 0 bases, and 12 bases separated the two germline ends. This CDR3 reads CASSSLPRSTNEKLFF. The CDR3 nucleotides read TGTGCCAGCAGTTCCCTTCCGCGTTCAACTAATGAAAAACTGTTTTTT.

The rearrangement joins TRBV1 to TRBJ2-3; the DNA was not used to check the table's D call, TRBD1. TRBV1 is a recognized pseudogene. CDR3 size: 14 residues. CDR3 amino acids: CTSSQGARTDTQYF. DNA of the CDR3: TGCACCAGCAGCCAAGGGGCCCGCACAGATACGCAGTATTTT.

The rearrangement joins TRBV3-1 (or the pseudogene TRBV3-2) to TRBJ2-2, with a weak D call TRBD1 (6 bases). This CDR3 has 15 amino acids. Trimming took off 1 base at V and 2 bases at J, with 8 bases between the two ends. Germline loops: CDR1 LGHDT, CDR2 YNNKEL (reference sequence). The CDR3 bases are TGTGCCAGCAGCCAAGCTGGGGGCAACACCGGGGAGCTGTTTTTT. It translates to CASSQAGGNTGELFF.

The CDR3 coding sequence is TGTGCCAGCAGTTACCAAGGGGGAGGGAGCACCGGGGAGCTGTTTTTT. Its protein product is CASSYQGGGSTGELFF. V usage is TRBV6-6 and J usage is TRBJ2-2; weak D call: TRBD2 (7 bases). In germline, CDR1 is MNHNY, CDR2 SVGAGI (reference sequence). Trimming shortened V by 2 bases and J by 4 bases, and 14 bases separated the two germline ends. The CDR3 is 16 amino acids.

The chain recombines TRBV7-3 with TRBJ2-7, with D perhaps matching TRBD2 (5 bases). This CDR3 is 13 amino acids long. V lost 8 bases to trimming and J lost 5 bases, with 16 bases between them. Germline CDR1 and CDR2: SGHTA and FQGTGA. The CDR3 spells CASAAFLGDEQYF. For the CDR3, the DNA is TGTGCCAGCGCCGCCTTTCTCGGGGACGAGCAGTACTTC.

This clone was counted only a few times. V gene TRBV5-8 combines with J gene TRBJ1-1; no clear D. Germline loops: CDR1 SGHTS, CDR2 YDEGEE. This CDR3 region has 16 residues. Deletions cut 0 bases from V and 1 base from J, with 13 bases between. CDR3 nucleotides: TGTGCCAGCAGCTTGGAAATGGGCTCTGGGAACACTGAAGCTTTCTTT. It codes for CASSLEMGSGNTEAFF.

This clone was observed many times. This chain uses TRBV2 with TRBJ2-6; D not resolved. The CDR3 consists of 10 residues. Trimming removed 8 bases at V and 9 bases at J, with 5 bases between. Germline assignment: CDR1 SNHLY and CDR2 FYNNEI. CDR3 DNA: TGTGCCAGCGGCGGCAACGTCCTGACTTTC. It translates to CASGGNVLTF.

The chain employs TRBV2 and TRBJ1-5, with D hard to call. V lost 3 bases and J lost 2, with 5 bases in between. The germline gives CDR1 SNHLY, CDR2 FYNNEI. The CDR3 runs 13 residues. Here the CDR3 reads CASSDGGNQPQHF. Here the CDR3 DNA reads TGTGCCAGCAGTGACGGTGGCAATCAGCCCCAGCATTTT.

This rearrangement joins TRBV3-1 (or the pseudogene TRBV3-2) to TRBJ1-1, with 12 bases matching TRBD1. Germline CDR1 LGHDT, CDR2 YNNKEL (reference sequence). The length of the CDR3 is 14 residues. V dropped 2 bases and J dropped 12; count of bases not matched to a gene: 7. CDR3 DNA: TGTGCCAGCAGCCAAACGGGACAGGGGGCGAGAACTTTCTTT. Its protein is CASSQTGQGARTFF.

The chain combines TRBV5-1 with TRBJ2-5; D is unresolved. The CDR3 length is 15 residues. The germline V and J ends were trimmed by 4 bases and 1 base, with 14 bases remaining between them. Germline V gene data show CDR1 as SGHRS and CDR2 as YFSETQ. This chain's CDR3 is CASSHFRQAQETQYF. The CDR3 DNA sequence: TGCGCCAGCAGCCATTTTAGGCAGGCCCAAGAGACCCAGTACTTC.

As to this clone: In the same sample, other DNA sequences code for this CDR3. J is TRBJ2-7 and V is TRBV9, with 8 bases lining up with TRBD1. CDR3 length: 14 residues. Germline V gene lookup returns CDR1 SGDLS and CDR2 YYNGEE. V trimming: 2 bases; J trimming: 2 bases; junction bases outside the gene matches: 3. CDR3 amino acids: CASSVQDRAYEQYF. Written as DNA, the CDR3 is TGTGCCAGCAGCGTTCAGGACAGGGCCTACGAGCAGTACTTC.

This CDR3 reads CASSFPFGGREGSGTEAFF. The CDR3 nucleotides read TGCGCCAGCAGCTTTCCCTTTGGGGGGAGAGAAGGGTCCGGGACTGAAGCTTTCTTT. The chain links TRBV5-1 to TRBJ1-1, with D perhaps TRBD1 (5 bases). Trimming took 2 bases from V and 5 from J, leaving 28 bases between them. The CDR3 covers 19 residues. The V gene's germline CDR1 is SGHRS and CDR2 YFSETQ.

The V call is TRBV13, the J call TRBJ2-5, with 10 bases matching TRBD1. V shed 5 bases, J shed 4 bases, and the junction held 10 bases outside the gene matches. This CDR3 region has 16 residues. The germline V gene encodes CDR1 PRHDT and CDR2 FYEKMQ (reference sequence). The CDR3 is CASSPTGTGVGETQYF. The CDR3 DNA reads TGTGCCAGCAGCCCCACCGGGACAGGGGTTGGAGAGACCCAGTACTTC.

In this sample, this clone turned up a few times. The V and J genes are TRBV7-9 and TRBJ1-1, with D unclear. This CDR3 is 13 amino acids long. Germline CDR1 and CDR2: SEHNR and FQNEAQ (reference sequence). V shed 6 bases and J shed 1 base, with 9 bases lying between them. The CDR3 sequence: CASSFVRNTEAFF. The CDR3, as DNA: TGTGCCAGCAGTTTCGTCAGGAACACTGAAGCTTTCTTT.

This chain uses TRBV14 with TRBJ2-3, with TRBD1 as a possible D gene (5 bases). The V gene lost 3 bases and the J gene lost 4 bases, with 14 bases spanning the gap. Germline values: CDR1 SGHDN, CDR2 FVKESK. This CDR3 spans 15 amino acids. In nucleotides, the CDR3 is TGTGCCAGCAGCCACGGTCAGGGCGGCCCAGATACGCAGTATTTT. The encoded protein is CASSHGQGGPDTQYF. Drawing the rest from reference TRBV14 and TRBJ2-3, the complete variable domain is EAGVTQFPSHSVIEKGQTVTLRCDPISGHDNLYWYRRVMGKEIKFLLHFVKESKQDESGMPNNRFLAERTGGTYSTLKVQPAELEDSGVYFCASSHGQGGPDTQYFGPGTRLTVL.

The chain carries TRBV5-5 and TRBJ1-1; TRBD1 matches at 8 bases. V shed 3 bases and J 5 bases; nucleotides not matched to a gene: 12. Germline values: CDR1 SGHKS, CDR2 YYEKEE (reference sequence). This CDR3 has 16 amino acids. This CDR3 reads CASSSGPTGGGTEAFF. CDR3 in DNA: TGTGCCAGCAGCTCGGGACCCACAGGGGGAGGGACTGAAGCTTTCTTT.

The chain combines TRBV29-1 with TRBJ2-4, with D possibly TRBD2 on 7 matching bases. Germline V gene lookup returns CDR1 SQVTM and CDR2 ANQGSEA. The CDR3 has 15 residues. V lost 2 bases to trimming and J lost 0 bases, with 11 bases between them. CDR3 loop: CSVEIAGAAKNIQYF. Here the CDR3 DNA reads TGCAGCGTTGAAATTGCGGGGGCAGCCAAAAACATTCAGTACTTC.

The rearrangement joins TRBV4-1 to TRBJ2-1; 8 bases are a match to TRBD1. The V and J ends lost 5 bases and 0 bases, in that order; junction bases with no gene match: 6. The CDR3 contains 16 residues. The germline gives CDR1 MGHRA, CDR2 YSYEKL. The CDR3 protein is CASSARGTGSYNEQFF. CDR3 nucleotides: TGCGCCAGCAGCGCCCGAGGGACAGGCTCCTACAATGAGCAGTTCTTC.

The chain is built from TRBV27 and TRBJ1-6; 8 nucleotides agree with TRBD1. V lost 5 bases and J lost 6; bases outside the gene matches: 9. The CDR3 is 16 amino acids. Looked up from germline, CDR1 is MNHEY and CDR2 is SMNVEV (reference sequence). The DNA of the CDR3 is TGTGCCAGCAGTCCCGGGCCTGGGACAGGTAATTCACCCCTCCACTTT. Translating gives CASSPGPGTGNSPLHF.

As regards this clone: One junction end disagrees with the germline gene, perhaps due to a read error. The chain links TRBV7-7 to TRBJ1-6; the D gene is possibly TRBD1 (6 bases). The CDR3 runs 15 residues. The germline V gene encodes CDR1 SSHAT and CDR2 FNYEAQ (reference sequence). The CDR3 spells CASSLFNRQGQPCIF. The CDR3 region has the DNA TGTGCCAGCAGCTTATTTAATCGTCAGGGGCAACCTTGTATATTT. Complete variable domain (other parts from reference TRBV7-7 and TRBJ1-6): GAGVSQSPRYKVTKRGQDVTLRCDPISSHATLYWYQQALGQGPEFLTYFNYEAQPDKSGLPSDRFSAERPEGSISTLTIQRTEQRDSAMYRCASSLFNRQGQPCIFGNGTRLTVT.

This clone was seen only once. V and J are TRBV9 and TRBJ2-3, with TRBD1 matching 7 bases. The CDR3 is 15 amino acids. Trimming took 4 bases from V and 3 from J; bases not matched to a gene: 8. Germline V CDR1 and CDR2: SGDLS, YYNGEE. The CDR3 sequence: CASSTRTGTTDTQYF. The CDR3 DNA follows: TGTGCCAGCAGCACTCGGACAGGAACAACAGATACGCAGTATTTT.

Only one count was recorded for this clone. The rearrangement joins TRBV27 to TRBJ2-1; D ambiguous. Germline lookup yields CDR1 MNHEY and CDR2 SMNVEV (reference sequence). This CDR3 has 14 residues. V was pared by 3 bases and J by 6 bases, with 12 bases between. CDR3 protein: CASSFTLNGNEQFF. The CDR3 region has the DNA TGTGCCAGCAGTTTCACTCTTAATGGCAATGAGCAGTTCTTC.

This clone was recorded only once. The CDR3: CASSPSGGASYNEQFF. The CDR3 DNA sequence: TGTGCCAGCAGCCCTAGCGGGGGGGCCTCCTACAATGAGCAGTTCTTC. This chain uses TRBV5-4 with TRBJ2-1, with 12 bases lining up with TRBD2. CDR3 length: 16 amino acids. The trim removed 4 bases at V and 0 bases at J, leaving 2 bases unmatched. Germline V lookup: CDR1 SGHNT, CDR2 YYREEE (reference sequence).

DNA for the CDR3: TGTGCCAGCAGCCTTCTTCCAGCGGGGACCCAGTACTTC. Translating it yields CASSLLPAGTQYF. The chain carries TRBV3-1 (or the pseudogene TRBV3-2) and TRBJ2-5; D is perhaps TRBD2 (6 bases). CDR1 and CDR2 from the germline V gene are LGHDT and YNNKEL (reference sequence). This CDR3 is built from 13 residues. V was clipped by 4 bases and J by 7 bases, with 13 bases between them.